The 10 T cell receptor beta chains reported below all come from one sample, sequenced in a study of cytomegalovirus exposure and HLA in healthy donors. The PCR used 60 Vbeta and 13 Jbeta primers. Profiled with immunoSEQ multiplex PCR; TCRdb holds only in-frame clones, not every one. Of roughly 110,000 clones listed, around 67% were seen once; the top ten hold around 15%. Material: PBMCs. The origin of the receptors is a woman between 40 and 50 years old in good health and CMV-seropositive.

The chain joins TRBV19 to TRBJ1-2; TRBD1 agrees at 9 bases. The CDR3 extends over 13 amino acids. Germline CDR1 LNHDA, CDR2 SQIVND (reference sequence). Trimming took 6 bases from V and 7 from J; bases not matched to a gene: 6. This chain's CDR3 is CASRQTGGSGYTF. CDR3 nucleotides: TGTGCCAGTAGACAGACAGGGGGGAGTGGCTACACCTTC.

The rearrangement uses TRBV7-2 and TRBJ1-1, with D perhaps TRBD1 (5 bases). The germline V gene encodes CDR1 SGHTA and CDR2 FQGNSA. This CDR3 spans 17 amino acids. V lost 5 bases to trimming and J lost 0 bases, with 19 bases between them. In DNA, the CDR3 is TGTGCCAGCAGCACTCCCTCCCTAGGGGTCATGAACACTGAAGCTTTCTTT. This gives the protein CASSTPSLGVMNTEAFF.

CDR3 protein: CASGLDTGVRYEQYF. Written as DNA, the CDR3 is TGTGCTAGTGGTTTGGACACAGGGGTAAGGTACGAGCAGTACTTC. The chain joins TRBV12-5 to TRBJ2-7, with 7 bases identical to TRBD1. With 1 base clipped from V and 4 bases from J, the junction kept 7 bases outside the gene matches. Germline loops: CDR1 LGHNT, CDR2 FRNRAP. CDR3 length: 15 residues. The whole variable domain, remainder taken from reference TRBV12-5 and TRBJ2-7, is DARVTQTPRHKVTEMGQEVTMRCQPILGHNTVFWYRQTMMQGLELLAYFRNRAPLDDSGMPKDRFSAEMPDATLATLKIQPSEPRDSAVYFCASGLDTGVRYEQYFGPGTRLTVT.

Notes on this clone: No conserved phenylalanine or tryptophan ends this CDR3, so it is likely a read error. This chain links TRBV2 with TRBJ1-1; D may be TRBD1 (5 bases). The ends were cut back, 1 base at V and 6 bases at J, with 12 bases in the middle. Per germline, CDR1 SNHLY and CDR2 FYNNEI. The CDR3 is 14 amino acids. The CDR3 DNA reads as TGTGCCAGCAGTGAAGGTGGACAAATTGCTGAAGCTTTCGTT. Translated, it gives CASSEGGQIAEAFV.

The rearrangement uses TRBV20-1 and TRBJ1-4; D uncertain. Germline V lookup: CDR1 DFQATT, CDR2 SNEGSKA (reference sequence). The CDR3 contains 11 residues. Trimming stripped 4 bases from V and 4 bases from J, with 4 bases between. CDR3 residues: CSAIYNEKLFF. The CDR3 region has the DNA TGCAGTGCTATCTATAATGAAAAACTGTTTTTT.

This clone was counted only a few times. The V call is TRBV5-1, the J call TRBJ2-1, with 8 bases fitting TRBD1. V lost 4 bases, J lost 9 bases, and 15 bases stayed unmatched. The CDR3 has 16 amino acids. The germline gives CDR1 SGHRS, CDR2 YFSETQ. The CDR3 DNA is TGCGCCAGCAGCCGGCAACCCCCGGGACAGGACGGTGAGCAGTTCTTC. Protein: CASSRQPPGQDGEQFF.

V gene TRBV6-5 combines with J gene TRBJ2-5, with 7 bases fitting TRBD2. The germline gives CDR1 MNHEY, CDR2 SVGAGI. Trimming removed 6 bases from V and 1 base from J; junction bases left unmatched: 2. This CDR3 region has 13 residues. CDR3 sequence: CASRTGGQETQYF. CDR3 DNA sequence: TGTGCCAGCAGGACGGGGGGCCAAGAGACCCAGTACTTC.

This clone was seen a handful of times. The V gene is TRBV27, the J gene TRBJ1-1, with 11 nucleotides matching TRBD1. V trimming: 5 bases; J trimming: 6 bases; junction bases outside the gene matches: 11. CDR1 and CDR2 from the germline V gene are MNHEY and SMNVEV (reference sequence). This CDR3 is 16 amino acids long. The CDR3 DNA sequence: TGTGCCAGCAGTCTCGGACAGGGGGCTCAAGTGGCTGAAGCTTTCTTT. It is translated as CASSLGQGAQVAEAFF.

This chain uses TRBV4-1 with TRBJ2-5, with D maybe TRBD1 (6 bases). CDR3 length: 14 residues. Germline CDR1 and CDR2: MGHRA and YSYEKL. V dropped 5 bases and J dropped 5 bases, with 15 bases sitting between them. Here the CDR3 reads CASSKGERGETQYF. CDR3 in DNA: TGCGCCAGCAGCAAAGGGGAAAGGGGGGAGACCCAGTACTTC.

This chain connects TRBV30 to TRBJ2-3; TRBD2 aligns across 9 bases. The V gene end was trimmed by 1 base and the J gene end by 3 bases; junction bases not matched to a gene: 5. The CDR3 has 15 amino acids. CDR1 GTSNPN and CDR2 SVGIG come from the germline V gene (reference sequence). The CDR3 region has the DNA TGTGCCTGGAGTGGAGCGGGGGGATTGACAGATACGCAGTATTTT. It is translated as CAWSGAGGLTDTQYF. The entire variable domain, with the rest obtained from reference TRBV30 and TRBJ2-3, is as follows: SQTIHQWPATLVQPVGSPLSLECTVEGTSNPNLYWYRQAAGRGLQLLFYSVGIGQISSEVPQNLSASRPQDRQFILSSKKLLLSDSGFYLCAWSGAGGLTDTQYFGPGTRLTVL.